This entry lists 30 T cell receptor beta chains sequenced from one sample in a study of Graves' ophthalmopathy and Graves' hyperthyroidism. TCR beta CDR3 regions were amplified from RNA transcripts. The first-round RT-PCR employed HTBI primers together with the Qiagen OneStep RT-PCR kit. A multiplex PCR was then performed as the second round. TCRdb recomputed calls from the multiplex PCR reads with MiXCR, one row per CDR3 protein. The table shows some 350,000 distinct CDR3 sequences, with roughly a sixth occurring only once. Sequenced: peripheral blood. All receptors derive from an adult woman with stable Graves' hyperthyroidism.

Ten or more counts support this clonotype. This chain uses TRBV4-2 with TRBJ2-7, with 9 positions matching TRBD1. The CDR3 has 15 residues. The V gene's germline CDR1 is LGHNA and CDR2 YNFKEQ. V lost 3 bases, J lost 0 bases, and 3 bases stayed unmatched. This CDR3 reads CASSHGDRDSYEQYF. For the CDR3, the DNA is TGTGCCAGCAGCCATGGGGACAGGGACTCCTACGAGCAGTACTTC.

In its sample, this clonotype was seen a few times. The chain is built from TRBV7-8 and TRBJ1-6; D is undetermined. Looked up from germline, CDR1 is SGHVS and CDR2 is FQNEAQ. V shed 0 bases and J shed 8 bases, with 2 bases lying between them. The CDR3 totals 12 residues. CDR3 nucleotides: TGTGCCAGCAGCTTAGCCGATTCACCCCTCCACTTT. Translated, it gives CASSLADSPLHF.

This clonotype has at least ten counts. V gene TRBV7-2 combines with J gene TRBJ2-5; maybe TRBD2 (6 bases). The CDR3 runs to 15 residues. V lost 3 bases to trimming and J lost 4 bases, with 15 bases between them. Germline assignment: CDR1 SGHTA and CDR2 FQGNSA. CDR3: CASSLRTGDIETQYF. CDR3 sequence (DNA): TGTGCCAGCAGCTTGCGGACGGGAGATATAGAGACCCAGTACTTC.

In this sample, this clonotype turned up many times. This chain connects TRBV29-1 to TRBJ2-7, with D perhaps TRBD1 or TRBD2 (6 bases each). CDR3 length: 11 amino acids. Germline-derived CDR1 and CDR2 are SQVTM and ANQGSEA. V was trimmed by 8 bases and J by 3 bases, leaving 11 bases between them. In DNA, the CDR3 is TGCAGCCCCGGGGGCCTCTACGAGCAGTACTTC. Translation gives CSPGGLYEQYF.

The V and J genes are TRBV6-2 or TRBV6-3 and TRBJ1-1; TRBD1 might be the D (6 bases). CDR3 length: 16 amino acids. V was trimmed by 5 bases and J by 1 base, leaving 17 bases between them. CDR1 is MNHEY and CDR2 is SVGEGT in the germline V gene. DNA of the CDR3: TGTGCCAGCAGTCAAGAAAGGGGGATGGGGAACACTGAAGCTTTCTTT. Residues: CASSQERGMGNTEAFF.

This clonotype was picked up many times. The rearrangement joins TRBV7-2 to TRBJ2-5, with 9 positions matching TRBD2. The CDR3 has 15 residues. The junction had 5 bases not matched to a gene; V was cut back by 1 base and J by 5 bases. Germline CDR1 is SGHTA and CDR2 is FQGNSA. In DNA, the CDR3 is TGTGCCAGCAGCTTAGGAAGCGGGAGGTGGGAGACCCAGTACTTC. Residues: CASSLGSGRWETQYF.

As for this clonotype: This could be a read error, since a much larger clone is one nucleotide away. The chain carries TRBV6-2 or TRBV6-3 and TRBJ2-7, with TRBD1 as a possible D gene (5 bases). There are 15 residues in the CDR3. Per the germline V gene, CDR1 is MNHEY and CDR2 is SVGEGT. Trimming removed 0 bases from V and 5 bases from J, with 14 bases in between. CDR3: CASSYSRTWGNEQYF. The DNA for the CDR3 is TGTGCCAGCAGTTACTCGCGGACATGGGGTAACGAGCAGTACTTC.

To note about this clonotype: A read error may explain this, as a much larger clone is one base away. The rearrangement uses TRBV30 and TRBJ1-1; 7 bases line up with TRBD1. The CDR3 is made up of 14 amino acids. Germline values: CDR1 GTSNPN, CDR2 SVGIG (reference sequence). CDR3 DNA: TGTGCCTGGAGACGAGGGGGCGTGACCACTGAAGCTTGCTTT. This translates into CAWRRGGVTTEACF.

This clonotype was observed many times. The chain combines TRBV11-2 with TRBJ1-2, with TRBD1 identical over 7 bases. Germline V gene lookup returns CDR1 SGHAT and CDR2 FQNNGV. The length of the CDR3 is 15 residues. With V trimmed by 1 base and J by 3 bases, 5 bases remained unmatched. The CDR3 protein is CASSLGDRIDYGYTF. The CDR3 bases are TGTGCCAGCAGCTTAGGGGACAGAATTGACTATGGCTACACCTTC. Looking up the rest from reference TRBV11-2 and TRBJ1-2 gives the full variable domain: EAGVAQSPRYKIIEKRQSVAFWCNPISGHATLYWYQQILGQGPKLLIQFQNNGVVDDSQLPKDRFSAERLKGVDSTLKIQPAKLEDSAVYLCASSLGDRIDYGYTFGSGTRLTVV.

This chain links TRBV6-5 with TRBJ1-5, with D perhaps matching TRBD1 (6 bases). CDR1 and CDR2 (germline): MNHEY, SVGAGI. Trimming took 6 bases from V and 5 from J, leaving 17 bases between them. This CDR3 contains 15 residues. The CDR3 protein is CASSQQGTGHQPQHF. CDR3 nucleotide sequence: TGTGCCAGCAGCCAACAGGGAACGGGGCATCAGCCCCAGCATTTT.

This chain links TRBV20-1 with TRBJ1-2, with D possibly matching TRBD1 (6 bases). The V gene's germline CDR1 is DFQATT and CDR2 SNEGSKA (reference sequence). The CDR3 extends over 12 amino acids. V dropped 6 bases and J dropped 5 bases, with 13 bases sitting between them. The DNA for the CDR3 is TGCAGTGCGCCAGGGGTAGGGTATGGCTACACCTTC. Its translation: CSAPGVGYGYTF.

Note on this clonotype: In this CDR3 the conserved last residue, phenylalanine or tryptophan, is missing, so a read error is likely. As DNA, the CDR3 is TGCAGTGCTAGAGTCGGGGGGCTGGACTCACCCCTCCACGTT. Translated, it gives CSARVGGLDSPLHV. The chain couples TRBV20-1 to TRBJ1-6; maybe TRBD1 (6 bases). CDR3 length: 14 amino acids. Trimming removed 1 base at V and 10 bases at J, with 14 bases between. Per the germline V gene, CDR1 is DFQATT and CDR2 is SNEGSKA (reference sequence).

This clonotype was seen many times. The DNA for the CDR3 is TGTGCCAGCAGCGGGACTAGCGTGATCTACGAGCAGTACTTC. The encoded protein is CASSGTSVIYEQYF. This chain joins TRBV6-2 or TRBV6-3 and TRBJ2-7; 10 bases fit TRBD2. Unmatched junction bases numbered 5, after V lost 6 bases and J lost 3 bases. This CDR3 has 14 residues. In germline, CDR1 is MNHEY, CDR2 SVGEGT.

This clonotype was recorded at least ten times. In DNA, the CDR3 is TGTGCCATCAGTGATTTGGGACTAGCGGTCTACGAGCAGTACTTC. Amino acid sequence: CAISDLGLAVYEQYF. The gene calls are TRBV10-3 and TRBJ2-7, with 11 nucleotides matching TRBD2. Per germline, CDR1 ENHRY and CDR2 SYGVKD. V shed 3 bases and J 3 bases; nucleotides not matched to a gene: 4. This CDR3 comprises 15 residues.

The V gene is TRBV12-3 or TRBV12-4, the J gene TRBJ1-5; no firm D call. The V gene lost 5 bases and the J gene lost 0 bases, with 8 bases spanning the gap. The CDR3 spans 14 residues. CDR3 in DNA: TGTGCCAGCAGTACAGCGATTAGCAATCAGCCCCAGCATTTT. Translation gives CASSTAISNQPQHF.

This clonotype came up many times. The CDR3 reads CASSPPRDRADTEAFF. The CDR3 nucleotides read TGTGCCAGCAGTCCCCCGAGGGACAGGGCGGACACTGAAGCTTTCTTT. The chain has TRBV6-1 and TRBJ1-1; 9 positions match TRBD1. The CDR3 has 16 amino acids. Unmatched junction bases numbered 10, after V lost 5 bases and J lost 3 bases. Germline V CDR1 and CDR2: MNHNS, SASEGT.

As to this clonotype: A much more abundant neighbour one base away suggests this may be a read error. The chain carries TRBV6-1 and TRBJ2-4, with a weak D call TRBD2 (5 bases). This CDR3 has 14 residues. Germline CDR1 is MNHNS and CDR2 is SASEGT. CDR3 amino acids: CASSEAGAVNIKYF. CDR3 coding DNA: TGTGCCAGCAGTGAAGCGGGAGCGGTAAACATTAAGTACTTC.

The sample holds many counts of this clonotype. This rearrangement joins TRBV18 to TRBJ2-5; D remains ambiguous. Trimming took 0 bases from V and 3 from J, leaving 11 bases between them. CDR1 and CDR2 from the germline V gene are KGHSH and LQKENI. This CDR3 region has 15 residues. The CDR3 DNA follows: TGTGCCAGCTCACCACCCGTGTTACCGGAAGAGACCCAGTACTTC. It is translated as CASSPPVLPEETQYF.

The V and J genes are TRBV24-1 and TRBJ2-7; D is possibly TRBD1 (5 bases). Germline V gene sequence: CDR1 KGHDR, CDR2 SFDVKD. This CDR3 is 14 amino acids long. With 5 bases removed from V and 3 bases from J, the gap between germline ends came to 13 bases. CDR3 protein: CATSAPGPNYEQYF. CDR3 bases: TGTGCCACCAGTGCTCCAGGGCCCAACTACGAGCAGTACTTC.

The V gene is TRBV6-1, the J gene TRBJ1-2; 7 bases align to TRBD1. This CDR3 spans 13 amino acids. The germline gives CDR1 MNHNS, CDR2 SASEGT. V trimming: 5 bases; J trimming: 6 bases; junction bases outside the gene matches: 6. This chain's CDR3 is CASSPTGMNGYTF. CDR3 nucleotides: TGTGCCAGCAGTCCGACAGGGATGAATGGCTACACCTTC.

At least ten counts were recorded for this clonotype. The chain has TRBV12-5 and TRBJ2-2; 7 positions agree with TRBD2. J gave up 6 bases and V 4 bases, and 11 bases lay outside the gene matches. Germline CDR1 is LGHNT and CDR2 is FRNRAP. The CDR3 loop spans 16 amino acids. The CDR3 region has the DNA TGTGCTAGTGGTTCATACAGCGGGGTGCTACCCGGGGAGCTGTTTTTT. Its translation is CASGSYSGVLPGELFF.

This clonotype has ten or more counts. The chain combines TRBV7-9 with TRBJ1-2; no clear D. The CDR3 contains 13 residues. Germline CDR1 is SEHNR and CDR2 is FQNEAQ (reference sequence). Deletions cut 2 bases from V and 2 bases from J, with 6 bases between. The chain's CDR3 is CASSLQQNYGYTF. The CDR3 coding sequence is TGTGCCAGCAGCTTACAACAGAACTATGGCTACACCTTC.

This clonotype was observed at least ten times. The genes are TRBV11-2 and TRBJ1-1, with D uncertain. The germline CDR1 and CDR2 sequences are SGHAT and FQNNGV. Between the trimmed V and J ends, which lost 5 bases and 2 bases, there was a span of 15 bases. The length of the CDR3 is 15 residues. The DNA for the CDR3 is TGTGCCAGCAGCCCTCGGAGCTTGACTAACACTGAAGCTTTCTTT. Amino acid sequence: CASSPRSLTNTEAFF.

This clonotype was counted many times. This chain joins TRBV6-1 and TRBJ2-7; 9 positions agree with TRBD1. Trimming cost V 4 bases and J 2 bases; bases outside gene matches: 9. CDR1 is MNHNS, CDR2 SASEGT, per germline. The CDR3 loop spans 16 amino acids. For the CDR3, the DNA is TGTGCCAGCAGTGGTCCCCCGGGACAGGGCCCCTACGAGCAGTACTTC. Translated: CASSGPPGQGPYEQYF.

The chain carries TRBV6-5 and TRBJ2-7; D is perhaps TRBD1 (6 bases). Germline-derived CDR1 and CDR2 are MNHEY and SVGAGI. Trimming took off 2 bases at V and 6 bases at J, with 17 bases between the two ends. The CDR3 is made up of 15 amino acids. Here the CDR3 DNA reads TGTGCCAGCAGTTACCCTGCAGGGGTTGTGGGCGAGCAGTACTTC. Protein sequence: CASSYPAGVVGEQYF.

This clonotype was seen repeatedly, ten times or more. This chain joins TRBV2 and TRBJ2-2; 11 bases line up with TRBD1. Losses at the gene ends were 7 bases for V and 5 bases for J; bases not matched to a gene: 12. CDR1 SNHLY and CDR2 FYNNEI come from the germline V gene. The CDR3 spans 17 residues. DNA for the CDR3: TGTGCCAGCACCCCCGGGACAGGGGGAGTTAGTACCGGGGAGCTGTTTTTT. It specifies CASTPGTGGVSTGELFF. The entire variable domain, with the rest obtained from reference TRBV2 and TRBJ2-2, is as follows: EPEVTQTPSHQVTQMGQEVILRCVPISNHLYFYWYRQILGQKVEFLVSFYNNEISEKSEIFDDQFSVERPDGSNFTLKIRSTKLEDSAMYFCASTPGTGGVSTGELFFGEGSRLTVL.

With respect to this clonotype: The junction departs from germline at one end; a sequencing error may be responsible. The CDR3 loop is CASSPWAEIQETEYF. In DNA, the CDR3 is TGTGCCAGCTCACCATGGGCGGAGATCCAAGAGACCGAGTACTTC. The chain is built from TRBV18 and TRBJ2-5; D remains unclear. The CDR3 consists of 15 residues. Germline values: CDR1 KGHSH, CDR2 LQKENI.

This clonotype was found many times. This chain connects TRBV12-3 or TRBV12-4 to TRBJ1-1; maybe TRBD1 (5 bases). V lost 5 bases, J lost 0 bases, and 13 bases lay in between. CDR3 size: 15 residues. DNA for the CDR3: TGTGCCAGCAGTAAAAGGACAAGTTTGAACACTGAAGCTTTCTTT. Translation: CASSKRTSLNTEAFF.

In its sample, this clonotype was seen many times. This sequence joins TRBV11-3 and TRBJ2-5; TRBD2 is a possible D gene (6 bases). CDR1 and CDR2 from the germline V gene are SGHNT and YENEEA. V gave up 5 bases and J gave up 3 bases, with 10 bases separating them. The CDR3 totals 13 residues. CDR3 residues: CASSRGVEETQYF. The CDR3 DNA reads TGTGCCAGCAGCCGCGGGGTGGAAGAGACCCAGTACTTC.

In its sample, this clonotype was seen a few times. J is TRBJ1-6 and V is TRBV5-1; TRBD1 is a possible D gene (6 bases). The V gene lost 4 bases and the J gene lost 5 bases, with 10 bases spanning the gap. From germline, CDR1 is SGHRS and CDR2 YFSETQ. CDR3 length equals 14 residues. CDR3 in DNA: TGCGCCAGCAGCCTGGACAGAGATAATTCACCCCTCCACTTT. Encoded protein: CASSLDRDNSPLHF.